This TCR beta chain was identified during a study of blood T cell repertoires in COVID-19. Study information: Sites across the United States, Italy and Spain contributed samples from acute and convalescent COVID-19. In each case, the material was cDNA or gDNA derived from T cells, B-cell-depleted T cells, or PBMCs.

Original data processing: Amplifying reference gene primers gave estimates of nucleated cell counts. The repertoire was sequenced with immunoSEQ multiplex PCR; TCRdb's copy has only in-frame clones and lacks some. V and J calls and clone size are those listed in that table; D and trimming were worked out from the DNA. The sample lists about 210,000 clones, just over 85% seen once, with about 1.5% in the top ten. Trimming stripped 0 bases from V and 5 bases from J, with 11 bases between. Germline V lookup: CDR1 MGHRA, CDR2 YSYEKL. The CDR3 sequence is 15 residues long. This sequence was found in a man aged 18 to 29 with active or convalescent COVID-19. The chain employs TRBV4-1 and TRBJ2-1; possible D gene TRBD2, 6 bases. Sequencing input: peripheral blood. The DNA for the CDR3 is TGCGCCAGCAGCCAAGACGCGGGACTCGACAATGAGCAGTTCTTC. Amino acids: CASSQDAGLDNEQFF.